This TCR beta chain was identified during a study of neoadjuvant anti-PD-1 for oral cavity cancer (dated by TCRdb to the early 2020s). Study-wide context: Before curative-intent surgical resection, most patients were given three to four biweekly doses of nivolumab at 3 mg/kg. For patients who did not progress, a fourth nivolumab dose was given around day 43, followed by definitive surgical resection on days 50-56. Under RECIST 1.1, a patient counted as a responder if showing complete response, partial response or stable disease, and as a non-responder if showing progression. The parent correlative cohort had 12 to 13 patients and a response rate of 33%. General findings and caveats noted by the study authors: Only a few patients per response group were included in the TCR analyses, and the authors called for validation in larger cohorts. Higher pretreatment blood Treg/Th17 ratios correlated with both higher pretreatment blood TCRbeta clonality and lower post-treatment tumor TCRbeta clonality. Greater tumor shrinkage correlated with larger post-treatment sizes of preexisting intratumoral clones, which suggests that expansion of preexisting clones contributed to response.

Taken from the germline V gene, the CDR1 and CDR2 loops are MNHNS and SASEGT. There are 13 amino acids in the CDR3, from cysteine to phenylalanine inclusive. The retained sequence is limited to the CDR3, 39 bases, with the frame set at the first base. After removal of 3 bases from V and 5 bases from J, the junction retains 1 base not matched to a gene. This clone came up a few times. No antigen is known for it. Base qualities are not provided; no much larger clone lies one nucleotide away. Reading the label with the study, this specimen's time point is: after neoadjuvant nivolumab, at surgical resection. Patients had been newly diagnosed with stage II-IVA oral cavity squamous cell carcinoma, and no prior systemic or radiation treatment had been given to the patients. The cohort was made up of patients with locally advanced, HPV-negative oral cavity squamous cell carcinoma. Samples were obtained from a longitudinal correlative study of a single-arm phase II trial of neoadjuvant nivolumab in oral cavity squamous cell carcinoma. Subject-matched pre- and post-treatment PBMCs and tumors from three responders and three non-responders underwent genomic DNA-based TCRbeta sequencing. For tumor tissue, genomic DNA extraction relied on the Maxwell RSC DNA from Tissue kit.

For survey sequencing, tumor libraries mostly used 4.5 to 5.5 ug of input genomic DNA, with two replicates for each sample. Following the manufacturer's instructions, the team built TCRbeta libraries using the immunoSEQ hsTCRbeta kit. The finished libraries were brought together in one pool at approximately 3 nM, which was then read using an Illumina NovaSeq 6000 S4 flow cell. Per the original workflow: Raw data preprocessing and quality control were performed with the immunoSEQ Analyzer. The analysis was restricted to productive rearrangements, with each unique CDR3 amino acid sequence defining a clonotype. Repertoire clonality was estimated as the Gini-Simpson index, which was calculated using the R package tcR. Student's t test was used to compare Gini indices, and Pearson correlation was used to assess associations with tumor size change. The immuneACCESS repertoire file appears here via TCRdb, limited to in-frame rearrangements. These files lack a portion of the clones; in checked studies, under half of the deficit traces to unresolved V genes, and the cause of the others is not known. The V and J calls and clone size come from that table; D and trimming were worked out from the DNA. This sample lists about 23,000 clones; 25% to 30% were detected once. The leading ten clones occupy around 15% of the sample.

The receptor was derived from a person between 35 and 79 years old with oral cavity squamous cell carcinoma. Sequencing was performed on tumor tissue, taken after nivolumab (anti-PD-1) treatment. The chain is made from TRBV6-1 and TRBJ2-7, with TRBD1 matching 10 junction bases. DNA sequence: TGTGCCAGCAGTGAGACAGGGGGCAACGAGCAGTACTTC. Its coded protein is CASSETGGNEQYF.